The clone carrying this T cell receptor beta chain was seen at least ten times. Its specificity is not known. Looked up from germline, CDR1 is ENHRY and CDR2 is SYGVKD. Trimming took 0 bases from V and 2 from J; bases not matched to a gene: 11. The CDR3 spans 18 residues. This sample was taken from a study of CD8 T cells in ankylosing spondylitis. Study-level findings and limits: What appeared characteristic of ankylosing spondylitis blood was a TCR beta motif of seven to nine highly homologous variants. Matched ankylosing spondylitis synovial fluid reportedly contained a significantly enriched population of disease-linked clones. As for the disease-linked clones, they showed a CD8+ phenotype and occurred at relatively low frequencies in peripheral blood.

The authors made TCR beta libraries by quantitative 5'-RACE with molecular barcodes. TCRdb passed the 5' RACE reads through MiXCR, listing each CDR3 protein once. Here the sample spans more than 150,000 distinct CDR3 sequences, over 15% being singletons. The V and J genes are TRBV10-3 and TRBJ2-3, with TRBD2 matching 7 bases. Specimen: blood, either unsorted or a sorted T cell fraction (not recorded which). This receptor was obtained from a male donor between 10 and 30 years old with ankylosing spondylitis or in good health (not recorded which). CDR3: CAISESFRREFDTDTQYF. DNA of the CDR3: TGTGCCATCAGTGAGTCTTTTAGGCGGGAGTTTGACACAGATACGCAGTATTTT.